A selection of T cell receptor beta chains follows, all from one sample in a study of T cells in Graves' hyperthyroidism and ophthalmopathy. TCRdb re-called the multiplex PCR reads with MiXCR, one entry per CDR3 protein. Of 500,000 to 600,000 distinct CDR3 sequences listed, more than 45% are singletons. The sequencing input was peripheral blood or thyroid tissue (not recorded which). These receptors all come from a woman aged 18-29 years with Graves' hyperthyroidism. Each CDR3 is given with its conserved first and last residue. A D gene is named only where the DNA matches it firmly. A clone size is listed for some rows: how often the clone was seen (once, few, many), or a class if it is expanded.

V: TRBV29-1
D: -
J: TRBJ1-1
size: -
DNA: TGCAGCGTCGCCCGGCAGGGTATGAACACTGAAGCTTTCTTT
CDR3: CSVARQGMNTEAFF

V: TRBV29-1
D: TRBD2
J: TRBJ2-7
size: -
DNA: TGCAGCCCCTCTAGCGGGAGCCCCTACGAGCAGTACTTC
CDR3: CSPSSGSPYEQYF

V: TRBV12-3/TRBV12-4
D: -
J: TRBJ2-1
size: once
DNA: TGTGCCAGCAGGGGACGGGATTACAATGAGCAGTTCTTC
CDR3: CASRGRDYNEQFF

V: TRBV7-2
D: TRBD2
J: TRBJ2-3
size: -
DNA: TGTGCCAGCAGCAGACTAGCGGGAGGGGATACGCAGTATTTT
CDR3: CASSRLAGGDTQYF

V: TRBV29-1
D: TRBD2
J: TRBJ2-7
size: -
DNA: TGCAGCGTTGAAATCGGGACTAGCAGTTACGAGCAGTACTTC
CDR3: CSVEIGTSSYEQYF

V: TRBV7-2
D: -
J: TRBJ1-4
size: many
DNA: TGTGCCACCCAACCGAACCCAGGAGGGGGGACTGAAAAACTGTTTTTT
CDR3: CATQPNPGGGTEKLFF

V: TRBV19
D: TRBD2
J: TRBJ2-2
size: many
DNA: TGTGCCAGTATTCGGGGGAGGGAAGCCGGGGAGCTGTTTTTT
CDR3: CASIRGREAGELFF

V: TRBV20-1
D: TRBD1
J: TRBJ2-7
size: many
DNA: TGCAGTGCTAGACCCATGGACAGGGAAGTACTCGAGCAGTACTTC
CDR3: CSARPMDREVLEQYF

V: TRBV4-3
D: TRBD1
J: TRBJ2-2
size: -
DNA: TGCGCCAGCAGCCGGACAGGAGACAACACCGGGGAGCTGTTTTTT
CDR3: CASSRTGDNTGELFF

V: TRBV2
D: -
J: TRBJ1-2
size: many
DNA: TGTGCCAGCAGTGAAATCCAGGGCTTATTGTACTATGGCTACACCTTC
CDR3: CASSEIQGLLYYGYTF

V: TRBV29-1
D: TRBD1
J: TRBJ2-7
size: -
DNA: TGCAGCAGGTCCCTGGGACAGGGCCTCGAGCAGTACTTC
CDR3: CSRSLGQGLEQYF